These T cell receptor beta chains were read from a single sample in a study of T cells in Graves' hyperthyroidism and ophthalmopathy. TCRdb itself ran the multiplex PCR reads through MiXCR, one entry per CDR3 protein. The table records approximately 590,000 distinct CDR3 sequences, less than 20% of them present only once. Sequenced sample: blood. These receptors all come from a woman in her twenties or thirties with Graves' hyperthyroidism. The CDR3 runs from the conserved cysteine through the conserved F or W. The D gene is left open where the match is weak. Some rows have no size entry. The others give once, few or many, or a class for an expanded clone.

v_call	clone_size	cdr3_length	d_call	j_call	cdr3_nt	cdr3_aa
TRBV9	.	18	.	TRBJ1-4	TGTGCCAGCAGCGTAGGGTTGGGGACGGCCGCAACTAATGAAAAACTGTTTTTT	CASSVGLGTAATNEKLFF
TRBV6-1	many	16	.	TRBJ2-1	TGTGCCAGCAGTGAAGCGTTCAGCGGACTATACAATGAGCAGTTCTTC	CASSEAFSGLYNEQFF
TRBV7-2	few	15	.	TRBJ1-1	TGTGCCGTACAGGGCTCAATACTTCCGAACACTGAAGCTTTCTTT	CAVQGSILPNTEAFF
TRBV2	many	15	.	TRBJ2-1	TGTGCCAGCTCCCCCTCTATGGGCTCCTACAATGAGCAGTTCTTC	CASSPSMGSYNEQFF
TRBV6-9	many	14	TRBD1	TRBJ1-1	TGTGCCAGCAGTTATTCGACCCAGGGGGGGGAAGCTTTCTTT	CASSYSTQGGEAFF
TRBV7-6	few	14	.	TRBJ2-3	TGTGCCAGCAGCTTAACGCAGGGAACAGATACGCAGTATTTT	CASSLTQGTDTQYF
TRBV30	many	14	TRBD2	TRBJ2-7	TGTGCCTGGAGTTTGGGACTAGCGCCCGGCGAGCAGTACTTC	CAWSLGLAPGEQYF
TRBV5-1	once	14	TRBD2	TRBJ2-7	TGCGCCAGCAGCGCACTAGCGGGAGTCCACGAGCAGTACTTC	CASSALAGVHEQYF
TRBV28	many	15	TRBD1	TRBJ1-6	TGTGCCAGCAGTTTGATTACAGGGGTTGGATCACCCCTCCACTTT	CASSLITGVGSPLHF
TRBV6-2/TRBV6-3	many	14	TRBD1	TRBJ2-1	TGTGCCAGCGACCGGGACAGGATTCCCGATGAGCAGTTCTTC	CASDRDRIPDEQFF
TRBV7-9	many	16	TRBD1	TRBJ2-3	TGTGCCAGCAGCGCTCAGACAGGGGGCTTTACAGATACGCAGTATTTT	CASSAQTGGFTDTQYF
TRBV5-4	few	14	.	TRBJ2-7	TGTGCCAGCAGGAAAGGGATCCAGAACTACGAGCAGTACTTC	CASRKGIQNYEQYF
TRBV7-6	many	15	TRBD1	TRBJ2-3	TGTGCCAGCAGCCAGACAGGGAGTCAGTCAGATACGCAGTATTTT	CASSQTGSQSDTQYF
TRBV5-1	few	17	.	TRBJ2-1	TGCGCCAGCAGCCGGCAGACTAGGGAGAAGCTTACCCATGAGCAGTTCTTC	CASSRQTREKLTHEQFF
TRBV29-1	few	17	TRBD1	TRBJ2-2	TGCAGCGTCGGATCCGGGACAGGGGCCTCGGGCACCGGGGAGCTGTTTTTT	CSVGSGTGASGTGELFF
TRBV14	many	16	.	TRBJ2-7	TGTGCCAGCAGCGAGTCGTCAACAGTTCCGACCTACGAGCAGTACTTC	CASSESSTVPTYEQYF
TRBV12-3/TRBV12-4	many	14	.	TRBJ1-1	TGTGCCAGCAGTTTTATAGGGAGCGGCACTGAAGCTTTCTTT	CASSFIGSGTEAFF
TRBV7-8	.	15	.	TRBJ2-7	TGTGCCAGCTCCGTAAATGCGGGTCCCGGGTACGAGCAGTACTTC	CASSVNAGPGYEQYF
TRBV27	.	15	TRBD2	TRBJ2-2	TGTGCCAGCAGCGAACTAGCGGGAGACGTCGGGGAGCTGTTTTTT	CASSELAGDVGELFF
TRBV20-1	.	13	TRBD1	TRBJ1-5	TGCAGTGCTCAGGGGGATGGCAATCAGCCCCAGCATTTT	CSAQGDGNQPQHF